A selection of T cell receptor beta chains follows, all from one sample in a study of T cell repertoires in cytomegalovirus infection. TCRdb processed the reads anew with MiXCR; each CDR3 protein has one entry. The repertoire holds roughly 200,000 distinct CDR3 sequences, with 8% to 10% as singletons. Sequencing used PBMCs. The receptors were gathered from a human donor in good health (CMV status not recorded). Some clones in this sample may be carry-over from other donors' samples. The CDR3 runs from the conserved cysteine through the conserved F or W. The D gene is left open where the match is weak. Clone size is not always given. Where it is, it says once, few, many or a class for expanded clones.

>TRBV2|TRBJ2-3|many|TRBD2
CASSEAPAGGPDTQYF
TGTGCCAGCAGTGAAGCTCCAGCGGGAGGGCCAGATACGCAGTATTTT
>TRBV4-3|TRBJ2-2|NA|TRBD2
CASSQERLAGAGELFF
TGCGCCAGCAGCCAAGAACGACTAGCGGGGGCCGGGGAGCTGTTTTTT
>TRBV20-1|TRBJ2-7|NA|NA
CSATPERSYEQYF
TGCAGTGCTACCCCCGAGCGGTCCTACGAGCAGTACTTC
>TRBV7-2|TRBJ1-5|many|NA
CASSLVGTRVDQPQHF
TGTGCCAGCAGCTTAGTCGGGACAAGGGTGGATCAGCCCCAGCATTTT
>TRBV18|TRBJ1-1|few|NA
CASSPFQAETEAFF
TGTGCCAGCTCACCATTCCAAGCTGAGACTGAAGCTTTCTTT
>TRBV20-1|TRBJ2-1|few|NA
CSARPDSEVFNEQFF
TGCAGTGCTAGACCGGACTCCGAGGTTTTCAATGAGCAGTTCTTC
>TRBV7-2|TRBJ1-3|many|NA
CASSLVLGASGNTIYF
TGTGCCAGCAGCTTAGTACTAGGGGCCTCTGGAAACACCATATATTTT
>TRBV2|TRBJ1-4|many|NA
CASRAGASNEKLFF
TGTGCCAGCCGGGCGGGAGCGTCAAATGAAAAACTGTTTTTT
>TRBV7-2|TRBJ2-5|medium-sized|NA
CASSLGMKETQYF
TGTGCCAGCAGCTTAGGAATGAAAGAGACCCAGTACTTC
>TRBV7-2|TRBJ2-3|many|NA
CASSPPLSSSTDTQYF
TGTGCCAGCAGCCCCCCATTGAGTTCTAGCACAGATACGCAGTATTTT
>TRBV7-3|TRBJ1-1|many|NA
CASSSAHPDTEAFF
TGTGCCAGCAGCTCCGCGCACCCGGACACTGAAGCTTTCTTT
>TRBV7-2|TRBJ2-2|many|TRBD2
CASSIRGGGVTGELFF
TGTGCCAGCAGCATCCGGGGGGGAGGGGTCACCGGGGAGCTGTTTTTT
>TRBV7-2|TRBJ2-1|many|NA
CASSLAIRNEQFF
TGTGCCAGCAGCTTAGCGATAAGGAATGAGCAGTTCTTC
>TRBV30|TRBJ2-3|few|NA
CAWSVGARTDTQYF
TGTGCCTGGAGTGTAGGGGCCCGCACAGATACGCAGTATTTT
>TRBV28|TRBJ2-2|many|NA
CASNPGASRNTGELFF
TGTGCCAGCAACCCCGGGGCTAGCAGGAACACCGGGGAGCTGTTTTTT
>TRBV4-3|TRBJ2-3|once|NA
CASSQDRGTDTHYF
TGCGCCAGCAGCCAAGATCGCGGCACAGATACGCATTATTTT
>TRBV7-3|TRBJ2-3|many|TRBD1
CASSPDRAAVDTQYF
TGTGCCAGCAGCCCGGACAGGGCAGCGGTGGATACGCAGTATTTT
>TRBV27|TRBJ1-5|many|NA
CASWDSGNQPQHF
TGTGCCAGCTGGGACTCCGGCAATCAGCCCCAGCATTTT
>TRBV7-2|TRBJ1-1|many|NA
CASSHLGTEAFF
TGTGCCAGCAGCCACCTCGGGACTGAAGCTTTCTTT
>TRBV20-1|TRBJ1-4|few|NA
CSAVRGVNEKLFF
TGCAGTGCTGTCCGAGGGGTCAATGAAAAACTGTTTTTT
>TRBV3-1|TRBJ2-2|many|TRBD1
CASSTRQGGTGELFF
TGTGCCAGCAGCACCCGACAGGGTGGCACCGGGGAGCTGTTTTTT
>TRBV11-3|TRBJ2-2|many|TRBD1
CASSPSDRGTGELFF
TGTGCCAGCAGCCCCTCGGACAGGGGCACCGGGGAGCTGTTTTTT
>TRBV12-3/TRBV12-4|TRBJ2-6|many|TRBD1
CASSPARGRGSGANVLTF
TGTGCCAGCAGCCCTGCACGGGGCAGGGGGTCTGGGGCCAACGTCCTGACTTTC
>TRBV7-8|TRBJ1-5|many|TRBD1
CASSSEGGGLWPQHF
TGTGCCAGCAGCTCCGAAGGGGGCGGCCTTTGGCCCCAGCATTTT
>TRBV7-2|TRBJ2-1|many|TRBD2
CASSSVAGGMREQFF
TGTGCCAGCAGCTCCGTAGCGGGAGGTATGCGTGAGCAGTTCTTC
>TRBV28|TRBJ1-1|many|TRBD1
CASSWDRDPTEAFF
TGTGCCAGCAGTTGGGACAGGGACCCCACTGAAGCTTTCTTT
>TRBV28|TRBJ1-5|many|NA
CASSIGGAQSRPQHF
TGTGCCAGCAGCATAGGAGGGGCCCAATCAAGGCCCCAGCATTTT
>TRBV12-3/TRBV12-4|TRBJ2-6|many|NA
CASSISGANVLTF
TGTGCCAGCAGTATCTCTGGGGCCAACGTCCTGACTTTC
>TRBV20-1|TRBJ1-4|once|NA
CSASALSGQGSEKLLF
TGCAGTGCTAGCGCCCTTAGTGGGCAGGGGAGTGAAAAACTGTTGTTT
>TRBV7-9|TRBJ2-2|few|NA
CASSAGTAHTGELFF
TGTGCCAGCAGCGCTGGGACTGCTCACACCGGGGAGCTGTTTTTT
>TRBV28|TRBJ2-3|few|TRBD2
CASSKGGLAGGDTQYF
TGTGCCAGCAGTAAGGGGGGACTAGCGGGAGGAGATACGCAGTATTTT
>TRBV7-2|TRBJ2-5|many|TRBD2
CASSLALVGLAGETQYF
TGTGCCAGCAGCTTAGCGTTGGTGGGACTAGCGGGAGAGACCCAGTACTTC
>TRBV5-1|TRBJ1-1|many|NA
CASSLDGGGEAFF
TGCGCCAGCAGCTTGGATGGGGGAGGTGAAGCTTTCTTT
>TRBV28|TRBJ2-1|many|TRBD2
CASSLDASGLYNEQFF
TGTGCCAGCAGTTTAGATGCTAGCGGGCTGTACAATGAGCAGTTCTTC
>TRBV5-5|TRBJ2-1|few|NA
CASSLVTSSYNEQFF
TGTGCCAGCAGCTTGGTTACTAGCTCCTACAATGAGCAGTTCTTC
>TRBV7-2|TRBJ2-3|many|NA
CASSPGRVADTQYF
TGTGCCAGCAGCCCCGGCAGGGTGGCAGATACGCAGTATTTT
>TRBV7-9|TRBJ2-1|many|NA
CASSPDSPLLYNEQFF
TGTGCCAGCAGCCCGGACAGCCCCCTCTTATACAATGAGCAGTTCTTC
>TRBV10-3|TRBJ2-7|many|TRBD1
CAISESGQGGLQYF
TGTGCCATCAGTGAGTCGGGACAGGGGGGTTTACAGTACTTC
>TRBV7-9|TRBJ1-1|many|NA
CASSLSAGKNTEAFF
TGTGCCAGCAGCTTATCCGCAGGGAAGAACACTGAAGCTTTCTTT
>TRBV7-9|TRBJ2-7|NA|TRBD2
CASSLGLAAYEQYF
TGTGCCAGCAGCTTAGGACTAGCTGCCTACGAGCAGTACTTC
>TRBV4-3|TRBJ1-4|many|NA
CASSQDLGKTNEKLFF
TGCGCCAGCAGCCAAGACCTCGGGAAGACTAATGAAAAACTGTTTTTT
>TRBV7-3|TRBJ2-3|many|NA
CASSLGIPTDTQYF
TGTGCCAGCAGCTTAGGCATCCCCACAGATACGCAGTATTTT
>TRBV6-2/TRBV6-3|TRBJ2-1|NA|NA
CASSYPQTGFQFF
TGTGCCAGCAGTTACCCCCAAACAGGGTTTCAGTTCTTC
>TRBV7-6|TRBJ1-1|many|NA
CASSLSVVNTEAFF
TGTGCCAGCAGCCTAAGCGTGGTAAACACTGAAGCTTTCTTT
>TRBV2|TRBJ1-3|NA|NA
CASTTAPGRSGNTIYF
TGTGCCAGCACAACAGCTCCAGGCCGCTCTGGAAACACCATATATTTT
>TRBV7-2|TRBJ1-2|many|NA
CASSLRFDARGYTF
TGTGCCAGCAGCTTGCGGTTCGATGCGCGCGGCTACACCTTC